A selection of T cell receptor beta chains follows, all from one sample in a study of blood T cell repertoires in COVID-19. TCRdb's table, derived via immunoSEQ multiplex PCR, lists solely in-frame clones and lacks some. The table has approximately 120,000 clones, roughly 80% seen once. Sequencing was performed on peripheral blood. Source of these receptors: a man in his fifties or sixties with acute or convalescent COVID-19. CDR3s include the opening cysteine and the closing phenylalanine or tryptophan. Each record gives: D gene, J gene, V gene, clone size, CDR3 DNA, CDR3 protein. The D gene is left open where the match is weak. Some rows mark clone size as missing; the rest say once, few, many or name a class of expanded clone.

d_gene: -
j_gene: TRBJ1-1
v_gene: TRBV10-3
abundance: -
CDR3nt: TGTGCCATCAGCCGGGAGCAAACTGAAGCTTTCTTT
CDR3aa: CAISREQTEAFF

d_gene: -
j_gene: TRBJ1-4
v_gene: TRBV4-1
abundance: -
CDR3nt: TGCGCCAGCAGCCACCCACATCGGGGGGGCCCGACAAATGAAAAACTGTTTTTT
CDR3aa: CASSHPHRGGPTNEKLFF

d_gene: -
j_gene: TRBJ1-3
v_gene: TRBV11-2
abundance: once
CDR3nt: TGTGCCAGCAGAGGACAGACTAATGGAAACACCATATATTTT
CDR3aa: CASRGQTNGNTIYF

d_gene: -
j_gene: TRBJ1-6
v_gene: TRBV7-2
abundance: -
CDR3nt: TGTGCCAGCAGCTTTTTCGTAGATAATTCACCCCTCCACTTT
CDR3aa: CASSFFVDNSPLHF

d_gene: -
j_gene: TRBJ2-7
v_gene: TRBV7-8
abundance: few
CDR3nt: TGTGCCAGCAGCTCTACGGGCAGGGCCCCCTACGAGCAGTACTTC
CDR3aa: CASSSTGRAPYEQYF

d_gene: TRBD1
j_gene: TRBJ1-1
v_gene: TRBV30
abundance: -
CDR3nt: TGTGCCTGGAGTCTAGGGACAGCGAACACTGAAGCTTTCTTT
CDR3aa: CAWSLGTANTEAFF

d_gene: -
j_gene: TRBJ1-6
v_gene: TRBV7-9
abundance: -
CDR3nt: TGTGCCAGCAGCTTGGGTGGACAGAGACTTAATTCACCCCTCCACTTT
CDR3aa: CASSLGGQRLNSPLHF

d_gene: -
j_gene: TRBJ2-7
v_gene: TRBV3-1/TRBV3-2
abundance: -
CDR3nt: TGTGCCAGCAGCCTCGTCTCCTACGAGCAGTACTTC
CDR3aa: CASSLVSYEQYF

d_gene: -
j_gene: TRBJ2-1
v_gene: TRBV30
abundance: -
CDR3nt: TGTGCCTGGAAAGAGGACAGCTCCTACAATGAGCAGTTCTTC
CDR3aa: CAWKEDSSYNEQFF

d_gene: -
j_gene: TRBJ1-5
v_gene: TRBV12-5
abundance: -
CDR3nt: TGTGCTAGTGGGGTTTCCCGGGACACCATAACTTATAGCAATCAGCCCCAGCATTTT
CDR3aa: CASGVSRDTITYSNQPQHF

d_gene: TRBD2
j_gene: TRBJ2-1
v_gene: TRBV7-2
abundance: -
CDR3nt: TGTGCCAGCAGCTACCAAGCGGGAGGGCCACGGAATGAGCAGTTCTTC
CDR3aa: CASSYQAGGPRNEQFF

d_gene: TRBD2
j_gene: TRBJ2-5
v_gene: TRBV19
abundance: -
CDR3nt: TGTGCCAGTAGTATTCGAGCGGGAGCAGAGACCCAGTACTTC
CDR3aa: CASSIRAGAETQYF

d_gene: TRBD2
j_gene: TRBJ2-3
v_gene: TRBV18
abundance: -
CDR3nt: TGTGCCAGCTCACCACAGGGACTAGCGGGAGGAGTTACAGATACGCAGTATTTT
CDR3aa: CASSPQGLAGGVTDTQYF

d_gene: -
j_gene: TRBJ1-3
v_gene: TRBV7-9
abundance: -
CDR3nt: TGTGCCAGCAGCCCACCGACAAGTCCTGGAAACACCATATATTTT
CDR3aa: CASSPPTSPGNTIYF

d_gene: TRBD1
j_gene: TRBJ1-6
v_gene: TRBV6-5
abundance: -
CDR3nt: TGTGCCAGCGAGACAGGGGGACATAATTCACCCCTCCACTTT
CDR3aa: CASETGGHNSPLHF

d_gene: TRBD1
j_gene: TRBJ1-1
v_gene: TRBV7-9
abundance: -
CDR3nt: TGTGCCAGCAGATCGACAGGGAGGACTGAAGCTTTCTTT
CDR3aa: CASRSTGRTEAFF

d_gene: -
j_gene: TRBJ2-7
v_gene: TRBV20-1
abundance: once
CDR3nt: TGCAGTGCTAGTAACAGCGGAAGCTCCTACGAGCAGTACTTC
CDR3aa: CSASNSGSSYEQYF

d_gene: TRBD1
j_gene: TRBJ1-1
v_gene: TRBV11-1
abundance: -
CDR3nt: TGTGCCAGCAGCACGAGGGACAGGGCCGGGAGCACTGAAGCTTTCTTT
CDR3aa: CASSTRDRAGSTEAFF

d_gene: TRBD1
j_gene: TRBJ1-4
v_gene: TRBV6-5
abundance: -
CDR3nt: TGTGCCAGCAGTCCAAGCGGGACAGGGGATGAAAAACTGTTTTTT
CDR3aa: CASSPSGTGDEKLFF

d_gene: -
j_gene: TRBJ1-2
v_gene: TRBV24-1
abundance: -
CDR3nt: TGTGCCACCAGTGATAATCTGGACAGCCCGCGTGGCTACACCTTC
CDR3aa: CATSDNLDSPRGYTF

d_gene: -
j_gene: TRBJ2-7
v_gene: TRBV5-1
abundance: -
CDR3nt: TGCGCCAGCAGCTCCATAGCTTCCTACGAGCAGTACTTC
CDR3aa: CASSSIASYEQYF

d_gene: TRBD1
j_gene: TRBJ2-7
v_gene: TRBV6-5
abundance: -
CDR3nt: TGTGCCAGCAGCCTCAGACAGGGGGGCATATACGAGCAGTACTTC
CDR3aa: CASSLRQGGIYEQYF

d_gene: -
j_gene: TRBJ1-1
v_gene: TRBV15
abundance: few
CDR3nt: TGTGCCACCAGCAAAAATGATGGCCTTGAAGCTTTCTTT
CDR3aa: CATSKNDGLEAFF

d_gene: TRBD2
j_gene: TRBJ2-2
v_gene: TRBV7-3
abundance: -
CDR3nt: TGTGCCAGCAGCATCGGACTAGCGGGATTGAACACCGGGGAGCTGTTTTTT
CDR3aa: CASSIGLAGLNTGELFF

d_gene: TRBD1
j_gene: TRBJ1-2
v_gene: TRBV6-5
abundance: -
CDR3nt: TGTGCCAGCAGCGGGTGGGACAGAGGAGGAAATGGCTACACCTTC
CDR3aa: CASSGWDRGGNGYTF

d_gene: -
j_gene: TRBJ2-1
v_gene: TRBV6-5
abundance: -
CDR3nt: TGTGCCAGCAGTTCTCCTAACGGGGTCCCCTACAATGAGCAGTTCTTC
CDR3aa: CASSSPNGVPYNEQFF

d_gene: -
j_gene: TRBJ2-7
v_gene: TRBV10-3
abundance: -
CDR3nt: TGTGCCATCGGCGGGGATCGGAGCGAGCAGTACTTC
CDR3aa: CAIGGDRSEQYF

d_gene: -
j_gene: TRBJ1-1
v_gene: TRBV6-5
abundance: -
CDR3nt: TGTGCCAGCATTAAACGGTGGAACACTGAAGCTTTCTTT
CDR3aa: CASIKRWNTEAFF

d_gene: TRBD1
j_gene: TRBJ2-5
v_gene: TRBV11-2
abundance: -
CDR3nt: TGTGCCAGCAGCCGACAAACAGGGGTAGAGACCCAGTACTTC
CDR3aa: CASSRQTGVETQYF

d_gene: TRBD2
j_gene: TRBJ2-3
v_gene: TRBV3-1/TRBV3-2
abundance: -
CDR3nt: TGTGCCAGCAGCTCGCGTCTAGCGGGGAACACAGATACGCAGTATTTT
CDR3aa: CASSSRLAGNTDTQYF

d_gene: -
j_gene: TRBJ1-1
v_gene: TRBV5-3
abundance: once
CDR3nt: TGTGCCAGAAGATTCCGGACGGGAAGTCAAACTGAAGCTTTCTTT
CDR3aa: CARRFRTGSQTEAFF

d_gene: TRBD1
j_gene: TRBJ1-2
v_gene: TRBV23-1
abundance: -
CDR3nt: TGCGCCAGAAGGGGGCATCCTACTTTCTATGGCTACACCTTC
CDR3aa: CARRGHPTFYGYTF

d_gene: -
j_gene: TRBJ2-1
v_gene: TRBV10-2
abundance: -
CDR3nt: TGCGCCAGCATAGAGTTGTCCTACAATGAGCAGTTCTTC
CDR3aa: CASIELSYNEQFF

d_gene: -
j_gene: TRBJ1-1
v_gene: TRBV5-1
abundance: -
CDR3nt: TGCGCCAGCAGCCCTACTGGGGGCCCGAACACTGAAGCTTTCTTT
CDR3aa: CASSPTGGPNTEAFF

d_gene: -
j_gene: TRBJ1-5
v_gene: TRBV30
abundance: -
CDR3nt: TGTGCCTGGAGTGTCGGGGGGCTCCAGCCCCAGCATTTT
CDR3aa: CAWSVGGLQPQHF

d_gene: -
j_gene: TRBJ2-3
v_gene: TRBV7-2
abundance: -
CDR3nt: TGTGCCAGCAGCTTAGGGCTTGGGAGACCCACAGATACGCAGTATTTT
CDR3aa: CASSLGLGRPTDTQYF

d_gene: TRBD2
j_gene: TRBJ2-3
v_gene: TRBV19
abundance: -
CDR3nt: TGTGTTTCCTCTAGCGGGAGTCAGGATACGCAGTATTTT
CDR3aa: CVSSSGSQDTQYF

d_gene: TRBD2
j_gene: TRBJ2-5
v_gene: TRBV28
abundance: -
CDR3nt: TGTGCCAGCAGTTTATTGACTAGCGGGAGAGAGACCCAGTACTTC
CDR3aa: CASSLLTSGRETQYF

d_gene: TRBD2
j_gene: TRBJ2-1
v_gene: TRBV27
abundance: -
CDR3nt: TGTGCCAGCAGTTTTCGAGTACTAGCGGGAGGCTCCTACAATGAGCAGTTCTTC
CDR3aa: CASSFRVLAGGSYNEQFF

d_gene: TRBD1
j_gene: TRBJ1-2
v_gene: TRBV11-3
abundance: -
CDR3nt: TGTGCCAGCAGCTTAGGCGGACAGGGCCATGGCTACACCTTC
CDR3aa: CASSLGGQGHGYTF

d_gene: TRBD1
j_gene: TRBJ2-2
v_gene: TRBV24-1
abundance: -
CDR3nt: TGTGCCACCAGTGACTACAGGGGTGGGACCGGGGAGCTGTTTTTT
CDR3aa: CATSDYRGGTGELFF

d_gene: TRBD2
j_gene: TRBJ2-1
v_gene: TRBV7-3
abundance: -
CDR3nt: TGTGCCAGCAGGTCCCCCAAGAGAGCGGGAGTAAACAATGAGCAGTTCTTC
CDR3aa: CASRSPKRAGVNNEQFF

d_gene: -
j_gene: TRBJ1-5
v_gene: TRBV19
abundance: -
CDR3nt: TGTGCCAGTATACCCGACAGCGAGGTAATAGGTCAGCCCCAGCATTTT
CDR3aa: CASIPDSEVIGQPQHF

d_gene: -
j_gene: TRBJ2-6
v_gene: TRBV5-4
abundance: many
CDR3nt: TGTGCCAGCAGCCCCTCTTCTCGGGCCAACGTCCTGACTTTC
CDR3aa: CASSPSSRANVLTF